This section outlines one TCR beta chain sequence together with its context. This specimen comes from a study of blood T cell repertoires in COVID-19. Overall study: Whether acute or convalescent, the COVID-19 samples came from the United States, Italy and Spain. Nucleic acid was either cDNA or gDNA, and it came from T cells, B-cell-depleted T cells, or PBMCs.

Original handling: Using reference gene primer amplification, nucleated cell counts were estimated. Sequencing was performed with immunoSEQ multiplex PCR; in TCRdb, only in-frame clones are kept and a portion is missing. V and J calls and clone size are as listed in that table; D and trimming were resolved from the DNA. The data show some 200,000 clones, 85% seen once. Germline loops: CDR1 LGHDT, CDR2 YNNKEL (reference sequence). The V end lost 1 base, the J end lost 9 bases, and 10 bases lay between the germline ends. This CDR3 region has 13 residues. This clonotype was sampled from a man in his fifties or sixties who had recovered from COVID-19. The gene calls are TRBV3-1 (or the pseudogene TRBV3-2) and TRBJ2-1, with D possibly TRBD2 on 5 matching bases. Sequenced material: peripheral blood. The CDR3 sequence: CASSQGPTSEQFF. The CDR3 DNA follows: TGTGCCAGCAGCCAAGGGCCTACTAGTGAGCAGTTCTTC.